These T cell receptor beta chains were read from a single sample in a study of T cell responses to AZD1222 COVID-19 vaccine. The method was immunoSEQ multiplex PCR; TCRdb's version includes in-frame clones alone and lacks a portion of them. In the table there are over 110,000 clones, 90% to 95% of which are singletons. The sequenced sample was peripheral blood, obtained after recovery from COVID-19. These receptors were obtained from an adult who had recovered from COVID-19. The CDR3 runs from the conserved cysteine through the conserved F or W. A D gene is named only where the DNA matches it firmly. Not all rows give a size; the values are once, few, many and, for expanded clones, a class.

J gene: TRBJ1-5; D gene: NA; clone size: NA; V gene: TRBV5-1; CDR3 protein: CASSPLPGRNQPQHF; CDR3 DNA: TGCGCCAGCAGCCCTTTACCCGGGCGCAATCAGCCCCAGCATTTT
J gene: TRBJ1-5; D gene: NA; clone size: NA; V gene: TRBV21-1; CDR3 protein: CASSKALRGALGQPQHF; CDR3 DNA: TGTGCCAGCAGCAAAGCGCTAAGGGGGGCGCTCGGTCAGCCCCAGCATTTT
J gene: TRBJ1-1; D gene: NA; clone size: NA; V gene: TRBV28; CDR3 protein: CASSLGPVPNTEAFF; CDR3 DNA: TGTGCCAGCAGTTTGGGCCCGGTTCCGAACACTGAAGCTTTCTTT
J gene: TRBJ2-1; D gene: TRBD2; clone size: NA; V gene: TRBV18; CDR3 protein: CASSPGTSGRLNEQFF; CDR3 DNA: TGTGCCAGCTCACCAGGGACTAGCGGGAGATTAAATGAGCAGTTCTTC
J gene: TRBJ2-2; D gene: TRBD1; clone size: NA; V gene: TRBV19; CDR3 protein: CASSLTGPQNTGELFF; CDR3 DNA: TGTGCCAGTAGCCTGACAGGGCCTCAAAACACCGGGGAGCTGTTTTTT
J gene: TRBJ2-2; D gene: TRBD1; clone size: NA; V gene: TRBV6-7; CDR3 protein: CASSNLRGQGPNTGELFF; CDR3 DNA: TGTGCCAGCAGCAACCTTCGGGGACAGGGTCCGAACACCGGGGAGCTGTTTTTT
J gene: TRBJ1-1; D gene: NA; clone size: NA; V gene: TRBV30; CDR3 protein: CAFDSNTEAFF; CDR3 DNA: TGTGCCTTCGATTCGAACACTGAAGCTTTCTTT
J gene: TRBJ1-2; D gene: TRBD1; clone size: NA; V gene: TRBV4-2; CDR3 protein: CASSQTGDPYGYTF; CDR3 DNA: TGTGCCAGCAGCCAGACAGGGGACCCCTATGGCTACACCTTC
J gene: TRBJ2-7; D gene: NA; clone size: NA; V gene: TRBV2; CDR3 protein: CASGTGFYEQYF; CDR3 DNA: TGTGCCAGCGGCACAGGCTTCTACGAGCAGTACTTC
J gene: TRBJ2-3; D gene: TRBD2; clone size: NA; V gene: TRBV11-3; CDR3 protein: CASSFGLAGGTDTQYF; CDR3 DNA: TGTGCCAGCAGCTTCGGACTAGCGGGGGGCACAGATACGCAGTATTTT
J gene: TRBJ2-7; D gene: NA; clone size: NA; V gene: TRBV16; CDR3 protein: CASKPPWSYEQYF; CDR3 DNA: TGTGCCAGCAAACCCCCGTGGTCCTACGAGCAGTACTTC
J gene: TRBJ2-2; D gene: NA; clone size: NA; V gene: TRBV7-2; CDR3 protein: CASSLDRLYTGELFF; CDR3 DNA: TGTGCCAGCAGCTTAGACCGACTATACACCGGGGAGCTGTTTTTT
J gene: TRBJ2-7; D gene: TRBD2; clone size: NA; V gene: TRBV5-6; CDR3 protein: CASIESGTTNEQYF; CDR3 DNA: TGTGCCAGCATCGAATCCGGGACTACAAACGAGCAGTACTTC
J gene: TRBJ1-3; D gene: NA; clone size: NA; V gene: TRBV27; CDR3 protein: CASSGVGGFGNTIYF; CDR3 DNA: TGTGCCAGCAGTGGCGTGGGGGGGTTTGGAAACACCATATATTTT
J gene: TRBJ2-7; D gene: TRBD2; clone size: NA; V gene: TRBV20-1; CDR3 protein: CSASAGGGGFTYEQYF; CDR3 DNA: TGCAGTGCTAGTGCGGGAGGGGGAGGGTTTACCTACGAGCAGTACTTC
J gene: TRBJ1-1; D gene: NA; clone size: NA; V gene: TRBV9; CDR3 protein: CASSPRTDYTEAFF; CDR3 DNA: TGTGCCAGCAGCCCAAGGACAGATTACACTGAAGCTTTCTTT
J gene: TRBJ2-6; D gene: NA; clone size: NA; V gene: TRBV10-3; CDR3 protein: CAISPGLSGANVLTF; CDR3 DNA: TGTGCCATCAGCCCTGGGCTCTCTGGGGCCAACGTCCTGACTTTC
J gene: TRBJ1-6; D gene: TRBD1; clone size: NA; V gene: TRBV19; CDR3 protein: CASSMGQGYSPLHF; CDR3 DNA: TGTGCCAGTAGTATGGGACAGGGGTATTCACCCCTCCACTTT
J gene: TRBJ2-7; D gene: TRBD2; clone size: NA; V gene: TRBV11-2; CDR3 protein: CASSATSGSQYEQYF; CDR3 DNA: TGTGCCAGCAGCGCCACTAGCGGGAGTCAATACGAGCAGTACTTC
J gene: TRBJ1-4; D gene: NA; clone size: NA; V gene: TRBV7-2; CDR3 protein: CASSARHDNEKLFF; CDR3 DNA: TGTGCCAGCAGCGCCAGACATGATAATGAAAAACTGTTTTTT
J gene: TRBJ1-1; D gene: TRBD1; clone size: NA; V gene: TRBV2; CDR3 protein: CASSEADRVNGEAFF; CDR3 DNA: TGTGCCAGCAGTGAAGCGGACAGGGTTAATGGTGAAGCTTTCTTT
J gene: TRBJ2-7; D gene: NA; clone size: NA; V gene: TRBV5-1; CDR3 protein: CASSTAGEQYF; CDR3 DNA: TGCGCCAGCAGTACGGCAGGCGAGCAGTACTTC
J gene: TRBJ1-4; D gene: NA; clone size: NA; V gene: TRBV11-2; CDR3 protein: CASSEVGGRGEKLFF; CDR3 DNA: TGTGCCAGCAGCGAAGTAGGAGGGCGCGGTGAAAAACTGTTTTTT
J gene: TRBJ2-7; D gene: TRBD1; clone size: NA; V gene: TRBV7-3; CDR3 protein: CASSSTGGTYEQYF; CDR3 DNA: TGTGCCAGCAGCTCGACAGGGGGGACCTACGAGCAGTACTTC
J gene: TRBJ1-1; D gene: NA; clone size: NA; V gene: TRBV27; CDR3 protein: CASKFATGNTEAFF; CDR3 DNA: TGTGCCAGCAAGTTCGCGACAGGTAACACTGAAGCTTTCTTT
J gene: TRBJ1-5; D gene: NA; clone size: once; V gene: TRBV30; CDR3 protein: CAWSVQTGPNQPQHF; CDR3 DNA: TGTGCCTGGAGTGTACAGACAGGTCCTAATCAGCCCCAGCATTTT
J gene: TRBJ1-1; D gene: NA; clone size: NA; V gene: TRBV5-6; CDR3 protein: CASSLIGLGVDMNTEAFF; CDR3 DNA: TGTGCCAGCAGCTTGATCGGACTGGGGGTGGACATGAACACTGAAGCTTTCTTT
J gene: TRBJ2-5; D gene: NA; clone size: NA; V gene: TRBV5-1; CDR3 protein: CASSSQGLQETQYF; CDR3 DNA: TGCGCCAGCAGCTCGCAGGGACTCCAAGAGACCCAGTACTTC
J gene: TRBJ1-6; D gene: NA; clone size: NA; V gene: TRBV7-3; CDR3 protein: CASSLMKDSPLHF; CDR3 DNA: TGTGCCAGCAGCTTAATGAAGGATTCACCCCTCCACTTT
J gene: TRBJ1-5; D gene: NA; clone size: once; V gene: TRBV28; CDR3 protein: CASSPLGLSSNQPQHF; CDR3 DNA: TGTGCCAGCAGTCCATTGGGACTTTCTAGCAATCAGCCCCAGCATTTT
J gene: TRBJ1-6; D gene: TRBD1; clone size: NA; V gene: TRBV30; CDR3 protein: CAWSADRGHNSPLHF; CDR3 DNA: TGTGCCTGGAGCGCGGACAGGGGACATAATTCACCCCTCCACTTT
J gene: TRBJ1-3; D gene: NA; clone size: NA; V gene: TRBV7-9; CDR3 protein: CASNQDSSGDTIYF; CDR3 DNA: TGTGCCAGCAACCAGGACAGCTCTGGAGACACCATATATTTT
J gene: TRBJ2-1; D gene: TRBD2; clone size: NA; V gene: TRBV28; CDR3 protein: CASSLGLGYNEQFF; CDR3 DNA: TGTGCCAGCAGTCTTGGACTAGGCTACAATGAGCAGTTCTTC
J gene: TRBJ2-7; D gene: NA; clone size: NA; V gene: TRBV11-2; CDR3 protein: CASSLGGRTFNF; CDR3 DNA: TGTGCCAGCAGCTTAGGAGGACGTACCTTTAACTTC
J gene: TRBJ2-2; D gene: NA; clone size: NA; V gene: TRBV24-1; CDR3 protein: CATSDPSTGDHNTGELFF; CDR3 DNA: TGTGCCACCAGTGATCCCTCGACAGGAGATCATAACACCGGGGAGCTGTTTTTT
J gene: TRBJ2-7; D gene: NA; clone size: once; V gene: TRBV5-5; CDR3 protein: CASSFSEGYEQYF; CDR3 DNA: TGTGCCAGCAGCTTTAGTGAGGGGTACGAGCAGTACTTC
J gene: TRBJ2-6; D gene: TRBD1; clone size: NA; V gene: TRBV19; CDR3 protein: CASSTDRGTGANVLTF; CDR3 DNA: TGTGCCAGTAGTACGGACAGGGGAACTGGGGCCAACGTCCTGACTTTC
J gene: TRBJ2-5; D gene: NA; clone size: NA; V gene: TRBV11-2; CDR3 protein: CASSLPSTGSETQYF; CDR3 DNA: TGTGCCAGCAGCCTCCCTTCGACAGGTTCAGAGACCCAGTACTTC
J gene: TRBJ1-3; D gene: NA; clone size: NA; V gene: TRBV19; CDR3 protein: CASSISGGSGNTIYF; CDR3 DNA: TGTGCCAGTAGTATTTCCGGCGGCTCTGGAAACACCATATATTTT
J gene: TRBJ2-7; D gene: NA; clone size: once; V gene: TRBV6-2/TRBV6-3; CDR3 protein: CASSYTGVGGKYHAYEQYF; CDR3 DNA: TGTGCCAGCAGTTACACGGGGGTCGGTGGGAAATACCACGCCTACGAGCAGTACTTC
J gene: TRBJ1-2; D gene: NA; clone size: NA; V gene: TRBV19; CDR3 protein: CASSLNWHYTF; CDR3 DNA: TGTGCCAGTAGTTTAAACTGGCACTACACCTTC
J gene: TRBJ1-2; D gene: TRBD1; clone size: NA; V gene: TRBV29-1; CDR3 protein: CSVNGQGYGYTF; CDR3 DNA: TGCAGCGTCAACGGACAGGGCTATGGCTACACCTTC
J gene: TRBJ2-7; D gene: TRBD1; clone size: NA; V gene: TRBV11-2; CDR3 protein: CASSVSDRDPYEQYF; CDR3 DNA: TGTGCCAGCAGCGTATCGGACAGGGACCCGTACGAGCAGTACTTC
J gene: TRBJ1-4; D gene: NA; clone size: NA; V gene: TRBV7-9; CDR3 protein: CASSTAARANEKLFF; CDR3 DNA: TGTGCCAGCAGCACAGCAGCCAGGGCTAATGAAAAACTGTTTTTT
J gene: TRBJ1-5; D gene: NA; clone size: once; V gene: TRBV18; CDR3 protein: CASSPPGRSGNQPQHF; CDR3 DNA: TGTGCCAGCTCACCACCGGGACGATCTGGCAATCAGCCCCAGCATTTT
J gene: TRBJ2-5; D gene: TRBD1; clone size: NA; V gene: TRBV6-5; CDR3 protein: CASSKTGPGKTQYF; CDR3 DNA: TGTGCCAGCAGTAAGACAGGGCCGGGAAAGACCCAGTACTTC
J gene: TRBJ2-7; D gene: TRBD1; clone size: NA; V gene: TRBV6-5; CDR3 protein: CASSYGLGQGAHEQYF; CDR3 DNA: TGTGCCAGCAGTTACGGCCTGGGACAGGGGGCCCACGAGCAGTACTTC
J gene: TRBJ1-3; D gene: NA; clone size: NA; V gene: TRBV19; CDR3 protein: CASSIPFLSGNTIYF; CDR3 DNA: TGTGCCAGTAGTATCCCGTTCCTCTCTGGAAACACCATATATTTT
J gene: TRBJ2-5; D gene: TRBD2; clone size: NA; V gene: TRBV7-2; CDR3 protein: CASSTGLAGVVKTQYF; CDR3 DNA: TGTGCCAGCAGCACCGGACTAGCGGGAGTTGTGAAGACCCAGTACTTC
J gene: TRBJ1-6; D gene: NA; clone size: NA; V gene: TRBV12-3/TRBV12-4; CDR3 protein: CASSLSRPPLHF; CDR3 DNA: TGTGCCAGCAGTTTAAGTCGTCCACCCCTCCACTTT
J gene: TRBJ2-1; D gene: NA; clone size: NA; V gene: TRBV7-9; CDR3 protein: CASSQTGYNEQFF; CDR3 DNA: TGTGCCAGCAGCCAGACCGGGTACAATGAGCAGTTCTTC
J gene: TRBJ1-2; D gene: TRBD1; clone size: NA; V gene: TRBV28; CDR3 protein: CASSQDRGRAYGYTF; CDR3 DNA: TGTGCCAGCAGCCAGGACAGGGGACGAGCTTATGGCTACACCTTC
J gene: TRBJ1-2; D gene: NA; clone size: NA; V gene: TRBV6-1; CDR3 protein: CASSESEVLYGYTF; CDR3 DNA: TGTGCCAGCAGTGAAAGCGAGGTTCTCTATGGCTACACCTTC
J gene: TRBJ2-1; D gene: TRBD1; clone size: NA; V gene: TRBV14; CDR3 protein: CASSRKGDRGRNEQFF; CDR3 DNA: TGTGCCAGCAGCCGAAAGGGGGACAGGGGGCGCAATGAGCAGTTCTTC
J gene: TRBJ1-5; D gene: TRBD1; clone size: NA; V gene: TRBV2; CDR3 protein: CASRPTGQGGQPQHF; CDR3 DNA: TGTGCCAGCAGACCAACGGGACAGGGGGGACAGCCCCAGCATTTT
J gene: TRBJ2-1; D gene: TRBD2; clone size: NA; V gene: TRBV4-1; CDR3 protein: CASSLQAPGGNEQFF; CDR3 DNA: TGCGCCAGCAGCCTACAAGCCCCGGGAGGCAATGAGCAGTTCTTC
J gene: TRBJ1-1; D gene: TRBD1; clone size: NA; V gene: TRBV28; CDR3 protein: CASFHTGTGGMGTEAFF; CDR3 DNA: TGTGCCAGCTTCCACACCGGGACAGGGGGCATGGGGACTGAAGCTTTCTTT
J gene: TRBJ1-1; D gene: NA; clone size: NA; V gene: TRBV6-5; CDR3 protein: CASSPLQGNTEAFF; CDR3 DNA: TGTGCCAGCAGCCCCTTACAGGGGAACACTGAAGCTTTCTTT
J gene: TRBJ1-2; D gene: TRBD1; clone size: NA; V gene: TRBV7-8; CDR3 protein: CASSLPGGGYTF; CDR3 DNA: TGTGCCAGCAGCTTGCCAGGGGGCGGCTACACCTTC